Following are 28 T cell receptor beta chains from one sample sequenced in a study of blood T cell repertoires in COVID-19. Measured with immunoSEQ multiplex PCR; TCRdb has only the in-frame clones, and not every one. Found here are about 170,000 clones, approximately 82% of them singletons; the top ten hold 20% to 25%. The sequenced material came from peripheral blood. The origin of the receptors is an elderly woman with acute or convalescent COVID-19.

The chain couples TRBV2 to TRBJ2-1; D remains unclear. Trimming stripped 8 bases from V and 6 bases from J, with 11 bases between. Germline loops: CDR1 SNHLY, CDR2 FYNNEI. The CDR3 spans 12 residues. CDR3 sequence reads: CASGHGSNEQFF. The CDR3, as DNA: TGTGCCAGCGGGCACGGTAGCAATGAGCAGTTCTTC.

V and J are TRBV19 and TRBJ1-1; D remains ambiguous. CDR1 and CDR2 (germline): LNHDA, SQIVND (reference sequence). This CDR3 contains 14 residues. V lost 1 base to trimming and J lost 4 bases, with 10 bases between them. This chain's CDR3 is CASSIGGKGTEAFF. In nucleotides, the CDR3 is TGTGCCAGTAGTATAGGCGGGAAGGGCACTGAAGCTTTCTTT. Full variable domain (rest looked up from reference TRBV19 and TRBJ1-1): DGGITQSPKYLFRKEGQNVTLSCEQNLNHDAMYWYRQDPGQGLRLIYYSQIVNDFQKGDIAEGYSVSREKKESFPLTVTSAQKNPTAFYLCASSIGGKGTEAFFGQGTRLTVV.

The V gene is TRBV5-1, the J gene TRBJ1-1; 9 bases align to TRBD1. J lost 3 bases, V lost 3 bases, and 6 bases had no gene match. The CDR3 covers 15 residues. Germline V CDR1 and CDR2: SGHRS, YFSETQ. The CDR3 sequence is CASSSPDRGDTEAFF. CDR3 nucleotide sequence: TGCGCCAGCAGCTCGCCGGACAGGGGCGACACTGAAGCTTTCTTT.

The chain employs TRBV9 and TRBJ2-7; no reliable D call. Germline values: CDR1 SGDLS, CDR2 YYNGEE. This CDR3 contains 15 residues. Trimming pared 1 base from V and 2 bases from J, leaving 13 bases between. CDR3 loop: CASSVSYGPTYEQYF. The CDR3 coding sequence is TGTGCCAGCAGCGTAAGCTATGGGCCTACCTACGAGCAGTACTTC.

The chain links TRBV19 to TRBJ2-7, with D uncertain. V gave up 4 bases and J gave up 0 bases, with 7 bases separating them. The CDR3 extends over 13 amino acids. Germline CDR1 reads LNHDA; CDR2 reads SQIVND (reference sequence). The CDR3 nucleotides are TGTGCCAGTAGTAGCGGAAGCTCCTACGAGCAGTACTTC. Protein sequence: CASSSGSSYEQYF.

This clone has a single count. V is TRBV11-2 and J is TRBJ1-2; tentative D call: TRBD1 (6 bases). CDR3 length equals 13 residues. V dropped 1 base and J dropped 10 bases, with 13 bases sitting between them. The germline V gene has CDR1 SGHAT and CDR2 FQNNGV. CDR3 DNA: TGTGCCAGCAGCTTAGTATCCCAGGGGTCCTACACCTTC. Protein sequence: CASSLVSQGSYTF.

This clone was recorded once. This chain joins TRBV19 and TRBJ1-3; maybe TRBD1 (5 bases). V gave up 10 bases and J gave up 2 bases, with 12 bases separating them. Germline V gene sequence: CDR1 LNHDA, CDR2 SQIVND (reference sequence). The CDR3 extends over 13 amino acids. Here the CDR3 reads CATQQGAGNTIYF. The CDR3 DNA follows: TGTGCCACGCAGCAGGGTGCTGGAAACACCATATATTTT.

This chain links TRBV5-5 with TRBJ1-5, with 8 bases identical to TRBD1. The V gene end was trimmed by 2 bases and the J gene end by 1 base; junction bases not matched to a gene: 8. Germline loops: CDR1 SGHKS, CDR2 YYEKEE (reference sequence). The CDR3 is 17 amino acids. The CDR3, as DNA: TGTGCCAGCAGCTTTAGGGCAGGGGGCCGAAGCAATCAGCCCCAGCATTTT. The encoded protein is CASSFRAGGRSNQPQHF.

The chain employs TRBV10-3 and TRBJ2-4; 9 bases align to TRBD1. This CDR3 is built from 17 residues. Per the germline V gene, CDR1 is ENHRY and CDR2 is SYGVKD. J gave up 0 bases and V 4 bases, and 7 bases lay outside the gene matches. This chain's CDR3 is CAISVAGTGSAKNIQYF. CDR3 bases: TGTGCCATCAGTGTCGCGGGGACAGGGTCAGCCAAAAACATTCAGTACTTC.

The CDR3 is CASSKTSGKATDTQYF. CDR3 coding DNA: TGTGCCAGTAGTAAGACTAGCGGGAAAGCCACAGATACGCAGTATTTT. The chain joins TRBV19 to TRBJ2-3; TRBD2 matches at 11 bases. The germline gives CDR1 LNHDA, CDR2 SQIVND (reference sequence). The CDR3 extends over 16 amino acids. The ends lost 4 bases at V and 2 bases at J; junction bases unmatched: 5.

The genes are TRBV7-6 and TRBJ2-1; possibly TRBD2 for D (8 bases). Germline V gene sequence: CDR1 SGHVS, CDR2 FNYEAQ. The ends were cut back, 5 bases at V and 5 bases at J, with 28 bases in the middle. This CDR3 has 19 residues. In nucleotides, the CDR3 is TGTGCCAGCAGCCCGAGAACCACTAGCGGCAGGGGGTCGGACAATGAGCAGTTCTTC. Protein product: CASSPRTTSGRGSDNEQFF.

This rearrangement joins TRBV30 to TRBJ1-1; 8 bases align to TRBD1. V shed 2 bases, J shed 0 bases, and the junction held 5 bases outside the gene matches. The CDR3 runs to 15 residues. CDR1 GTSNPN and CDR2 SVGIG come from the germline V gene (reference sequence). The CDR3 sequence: CAWSSRQGMNTEAFF. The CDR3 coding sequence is TGTGCCTGGAGTAGTCGACAGGGGATGAACACTGAAGCTTTCTTT.

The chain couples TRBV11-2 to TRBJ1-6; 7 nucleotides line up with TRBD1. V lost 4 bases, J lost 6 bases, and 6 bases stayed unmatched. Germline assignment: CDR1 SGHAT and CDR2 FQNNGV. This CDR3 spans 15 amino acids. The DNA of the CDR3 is TGTGCCAGCAGCTCAGAGACAGGGATTAATTCACCCCTCCACTTT. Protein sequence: CASSSETGINSPLHF.

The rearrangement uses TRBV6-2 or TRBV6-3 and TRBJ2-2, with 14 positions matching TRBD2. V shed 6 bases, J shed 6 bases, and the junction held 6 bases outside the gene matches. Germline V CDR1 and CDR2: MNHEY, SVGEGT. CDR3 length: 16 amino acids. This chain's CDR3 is CASRPVTSGRAGELFF. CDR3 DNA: TGTGCCAGCAGACCTGTGACTAGCGGGAGGGCCGGGGAGCTGTTTTTT.

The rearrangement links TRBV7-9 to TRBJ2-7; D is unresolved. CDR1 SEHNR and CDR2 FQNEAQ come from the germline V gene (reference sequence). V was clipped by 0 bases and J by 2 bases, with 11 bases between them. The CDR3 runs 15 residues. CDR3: CASSLARISTYEQYF. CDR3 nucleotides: TGTGCCAGCAGCTTAGCGCGGATTTCAACCTACGAGCAGTACTTC.

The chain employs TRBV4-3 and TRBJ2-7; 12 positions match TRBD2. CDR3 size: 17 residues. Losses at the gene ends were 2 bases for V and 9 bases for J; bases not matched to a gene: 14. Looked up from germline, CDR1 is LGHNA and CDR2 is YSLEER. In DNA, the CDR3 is TGCGCCAGCAGCCAAACCGGGACTAGCGGGTTAGCTCTTCGGCAGTACTTC. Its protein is CASSQTGTSGLALRQYF.

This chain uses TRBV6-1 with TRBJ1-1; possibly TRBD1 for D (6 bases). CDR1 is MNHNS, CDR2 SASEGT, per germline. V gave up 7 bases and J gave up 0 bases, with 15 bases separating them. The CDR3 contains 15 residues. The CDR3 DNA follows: TGTGCCAGCACCGATGCACAGGGTTTGAACACTGAAGCTTTCTTT. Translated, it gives CASTDAQGLNTEAFF.

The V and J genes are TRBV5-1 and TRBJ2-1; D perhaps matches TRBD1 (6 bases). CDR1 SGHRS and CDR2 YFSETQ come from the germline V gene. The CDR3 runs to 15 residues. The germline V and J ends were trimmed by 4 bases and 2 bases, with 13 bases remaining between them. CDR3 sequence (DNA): TGCGCCAGCAGCGCAACCGACAGGCCCTACAATGAGCAGTTCTTC. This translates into CASSATDRPYNEQFF.

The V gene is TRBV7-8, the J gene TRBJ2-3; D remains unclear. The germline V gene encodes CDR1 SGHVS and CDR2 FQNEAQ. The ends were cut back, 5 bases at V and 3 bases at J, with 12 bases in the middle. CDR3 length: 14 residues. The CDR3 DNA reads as TGTGCCAGCAGCCCTACCCCTCAAACAGATACGCAGTATTTT. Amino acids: CASSPTPQTDTQYF.

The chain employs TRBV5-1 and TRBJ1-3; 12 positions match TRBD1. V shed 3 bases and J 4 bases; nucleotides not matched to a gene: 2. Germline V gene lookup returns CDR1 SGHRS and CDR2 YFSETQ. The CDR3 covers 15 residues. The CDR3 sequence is CASSSGQGAGNTIYF. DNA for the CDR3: TGCGCCAGCAGCTCGGGACAGGGGGCGGGAAACACCATATATTTT.

The CDR3: CASSSGSDEQFF. The CDR3 DNA reads as TGTGCCAGCAGTAGCGGGAGCGATGAGCAGTTCTTC. The chain couples TRBV6-2 or TRBV6-3 to TRBJ2-1, with 8 nucleotides matching TRBD2. Germline CDR1 MNHEY, CDR2 SVGEGT. CDR3 size: 12 residues. V dropped 5 bases and J dropped 8; count of bases not matched to a gene: 2.

CDR3 bases: TGCGCCAGCAGCCTCCGACAGGGGGGTCAGCCCCAGCATTTT. Translating it yields CASSLRQGGQPQHF. The chain recombines TRBV5-1 with TRBJ1-5; 9 bases are shared with TRBD1. Trimming took 4 bases from V and 6 from J; bases not matched to a gene: 5. The CDR3 consists of 14 residues. Germline CDR1 reads SGHRS; CDR2 reads YFSETQ.

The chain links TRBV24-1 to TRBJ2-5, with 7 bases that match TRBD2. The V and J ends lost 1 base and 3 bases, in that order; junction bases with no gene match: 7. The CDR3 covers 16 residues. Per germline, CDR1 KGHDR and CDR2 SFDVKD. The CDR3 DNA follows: TGTGCCACCAGTGATTTTGGATCCAGCGGGAAAGAGACCCAGTACTTC. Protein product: CATSDFGSSGKETQYF.

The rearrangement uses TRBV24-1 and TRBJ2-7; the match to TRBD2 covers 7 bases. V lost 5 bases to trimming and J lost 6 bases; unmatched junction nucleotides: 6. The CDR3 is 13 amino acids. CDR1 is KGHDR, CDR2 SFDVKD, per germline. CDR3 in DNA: TGTGCCACCAGTGGGGCGGGAGTCAGCGAGCAGTACTTC. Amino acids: CATSGAGVSEQYF.

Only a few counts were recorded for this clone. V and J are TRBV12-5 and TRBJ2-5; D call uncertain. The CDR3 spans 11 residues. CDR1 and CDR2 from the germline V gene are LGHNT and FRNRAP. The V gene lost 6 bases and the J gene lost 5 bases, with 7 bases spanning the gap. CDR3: CASGAVETQYF. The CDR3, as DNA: TGTGCTAGTGGAGCCGTGGAGACCCAGTACTTC.

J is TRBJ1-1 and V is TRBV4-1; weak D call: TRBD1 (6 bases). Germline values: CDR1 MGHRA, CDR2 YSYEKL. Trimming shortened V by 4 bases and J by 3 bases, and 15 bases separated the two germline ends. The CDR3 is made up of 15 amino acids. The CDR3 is CASSLTGSADTEAFF. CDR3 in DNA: TGCGCCAGCAGCCTGACAGGTTCTGCAGACACTGAAGCTTTCTTT.

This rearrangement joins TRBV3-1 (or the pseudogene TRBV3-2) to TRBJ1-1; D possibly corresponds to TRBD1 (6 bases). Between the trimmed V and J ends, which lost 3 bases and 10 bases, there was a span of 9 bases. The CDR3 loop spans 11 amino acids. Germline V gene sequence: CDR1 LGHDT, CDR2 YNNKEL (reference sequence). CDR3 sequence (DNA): TGTGCCAGCAGCCAGGGGGCAAGAGCTTTCTTT. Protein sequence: CASSQGARAFF.

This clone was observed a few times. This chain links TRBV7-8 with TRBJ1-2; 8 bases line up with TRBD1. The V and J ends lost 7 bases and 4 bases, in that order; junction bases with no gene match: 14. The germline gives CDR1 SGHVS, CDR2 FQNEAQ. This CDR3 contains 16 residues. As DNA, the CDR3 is TGTGCCAGCACCGCCGAGAGAGGACAGGGCTTCTATGGCTACACCTTC. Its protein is CASTAERGQGFYGYTF.